The 30 T cell receptor beta chains reported below all come from one sample, sequenced in a study of response to subunit inactivated influenza vaccine. TCRdb reprocessed the RT-PCR reads with MiXCR, giving one entry per CDR3 protein. This repertoire shows under 750,000 distinct CDR3 sequences, 12% found once; its top ten account for roughly 10%. Sequencing used PBMCs from blood, obtained on the day of vaccination. These receptors originate from a man between 50 and 59 years old who received an inactivated influenza vaccine.

With regard to this clonotype: Mismatch with germline at one junction end may stem from a read error. The chain combines TRBV5-1 with TRBJ2-7; tentatively, D is TRBD1 (5 bases). Germline CDR1 SGHRS, CDR2 YFSETQ. This CDR3 has 14 residues. The CDR3 region has the DNA TGCCCCAGCAGCTTGAAGGTAGGGGCCTACGAGCAGTACTTC. It codes for CPSSLKVGAYEQYF.

The chain employs TRBV28 and TRBJ2-7; 8 bases match TRBD2. Germline loops: CDR1 MDHEN, CDR2 SYDVKM. V dropped 6 bases and J dropped 6; count of bases not matched to a gene: 7. CDR3 length equals 13 residues. CDR3 sequence: CASSPGGALEQYF. Written as DNA, the CDR3 is TGTGCCAGCAGCCCCGGGGGGGCTCTCGAGCAGTACTTC.

Regarding this clonotype: A junction end diverges from the germline sequence, so it may reflect a read error. V and J are TRBV6-1 and TRBJ2-1; 10 positions match TRBD2. This CDR3 contains 17 residues. The germline CDR1 and CDR2 sequences are MNHNS and SASEGT. Here the CDR3 reads CASSEDLASGSENEQFF. In DNA, the CDR3 is TGTGCCAGCAGCGAAGATTTGGCTAGCGGGAGTGAGAATGAGCAGTTCTTC.

This clonotype came up a few times. V is TRBV28 and J is TRBJ1-2, with 7 bases that match TRBD1. Losses at the gene ends were 6 bases for V and 4 bases for J; bases not matched to a gene: 11. Germline values: CDR1 MDHEN, CDR2 SYDVKM. The CDR3 sequence is 15 residues long. This chain's CDR3 is CASSLGTAASYGYTF. CDR3 coding DNA: TGTGCCAGCAGCCTAGGGACAGCGGCCTCCTATGGCTACACCTTC.

At least ten counts were recorded for this clonotype. This sequence joins TRBV5-1 and TRBJ1-6; a possible D gene is TRBD1 (5 bases). The CDR3 has 15 amino acids. V shed 1 base and J shed 14 bases, with 19 bases lying between them. Germline V lookup: CDR1 SGHRS, CDR2 YFSETQ. DNA for the CDR3: TGCGCCAGCAGCTTGATGGGGCCGCTCCCGGCCACCCTCCACTTT. It translates to CASSLMGPLPATLHF.

The table lists this clonotype with a few counts. The genes are TRBV7-8 and TRBJ1-5; 8 bases fit TRBD1. The J segment lost 3 bases and the V segment lost 4 bases, leaving 11 bases of the junction unmatched. CDR1 is SGHVS and CDR2 is FQNEAQ in the germline V gene. The CDR3 totals 17 residues. The DNA of the CDR3 is TGTGCCAGCAGCTACTCATCCGGACAGGGTTACAATCAGCCCCAGCATTTT. It encodes CASSYSSGQGYNQPQHF.

The J gene is TRBJ1-1, the V gene TRBV30; D unclear. This CDR3 is 12 amino acids long. V was pared by 4 bases and J by 2 bases, with 8 bases between. Germline V CDR1 and CDR2: GTSNPN, SVGIG (reference sequence). CDR3 sequence: CAWNGFNTEAFF. In DNA, the CDR3 is TGTGCCTGGAATGGATTTAACACTGAAGCTTTCTTT.

The V call is TRBV7-2, the J call TRBJ1-6, with D tentatively TRBD1 (6 bases). V lost 2 bases and J lost 9, with 8 bases in between. The CDR3 has 13 residues. Germline V gene data show CDR1 as SGHTA and CDR2 as FQGNSA. This chain's CDR3 is CASSLTGSSPLHF. CDR3 DNA: TGTGCCAGCAGCTTAACAGGGAGTTCACCCCTCCACTTT.

There are a few counts of this clonotype. This chain connects TRBV9 to TRBJ2-4; 10 bases are a match to TRBD2. CDR3 length equals 18 residues. J was trimmed by 2 bases and V by 3 bases; bases with no gene match: 11. Germline CDR1 SGDLS, CDR2 YYNGEE. This CDR3 reads CASSGGLAASPTKNIQYF. The CDR3 bases are TGTGCCAGCAGCGGCGGACTAGCGGCCAGCCCCACCAAAAACATTCAGTACTTC. Drawing the rest from reference TRBV9 and TRBJ2-4, the complete variable domain is DSGVTQTPKHLITATGQRVTLRCSPRSGDLSVYWYQQSLDQGLQFLIQYYNGEERAKGNILERFSAQQFPDLHSELNLSSLELGDSALYFCASSGGLAASPTKNIQYFGAGTRLSVL.

CDR3 DNA: TGCAGCGTTGCCGCGGGGGACGGAAACACCATATATTTT. The encoded protein is CSVAAGDGNTIYF. The chain carries TRBV29-1 and TRBJ1-3, with D tentatively TRBD1 (5 bases). The V end was cut by 4 bases, the J end by 4 bases, with 11 bases between. Germline V CDR1 and CDR2: SQVTM, ANQGSEA. The CDR3 is 13 amino acids.

At least ten counts were recorded for this clonotype. Mismatch with germline at one junction end may stem from a read error. The chain links TRBV7-2 to TRBJ2-1; 9 bases match TRBD1. In germline, CDR1 is SGHTA, CDR2 FQGNSA. The CDR3 has 15 residues. The CDR3 here is CASSYGQGSYNEQFF. The CDR3 region has the DNA TGCGCCAGCAGCTATGGACAGGGGTCATACAATGAGCAGTTCTTC.

This clonotype has more than one count but fewer than ten. This chain joins TRBV5-6 and TRBJ2-7; D gene ambiguous. The CDR3 is made up of 12 amino acids. V lost 7 bases and J 2 bases, leaving 10 bases between the germline ends. Germline CDR1 SGHDT, CDR2 YYEEEE. CDR3 region: CASGKLAYEQYF. CDR3 bases: TGTGCCAGCGGCAAGTTGGCCTACGAGCAGTACTTC.

The table lists this clonotype with many counts. This chain joins TRBV11-2 and TRBJ2-5; TRBD2 agrees at 11 bases. Germline V gene sequence: CDR1 SGHAT, CDR2 FQNNGV. V was clipped by 1 base and J by 4 bases; unmatched bases: 5. The CDR3 loop spans 16 amino acids. CDR3 amino acids: CASSLVLAGVGETQYF. CDR3 DNA: TGTGCCAGCAGCTTAGTACTAGCGGGAGTCGGAGAGACCCAGTACTTC.

This clonotype was detected only a few times. The rearrangement uses TRBV24-1 and TRBJ2-2; 9 bases agree with TRBD1. The CDR3 sequence is 16 residues long. Germline CDR1 and CDR2: KGHDR and SFDVKD. V was pared by 4 bases and J by 1 base, with 3 bases of the junction left unmatched. For the CDR3, the DNA is TGTGCCACCAGTGACCGACAGGGGGGGAACACCGGGGAGCTGTTTTTT. It translates to CATSDRQGGNTGELFF.

The CDR3 reads CASSPLQGARETQYF. DNA for the CDR3: TGTGCCAGCTCACCACTGCAGGGGGCCCGAGAGACCCAGTACTTC. This sequence joins TRBV18 and TRBJ2-5; 8 nucleotides align to TRBD1. The CDR3 length is 15 residues. V gave up 1 base and J gave up 4 bases; unmatched junction bases: 5. Germline V gives CDR1 KGHSH, CDR2 LQKENI. The full variable domain, with the rest looked up from reference TRBV18 and TRBJ2-5, is NAGVMQNPRHLVRRRGQEARLRCSPMKGHSHVYWYRQLPEEGLKFMVYLQKENIIDESGMPKERFSAEFPKEGPSILRIQQVVRGDSAAYFCASSPLQGARETQYFGPGTRLLVL.

There are a few counts of this clonotype. The chain employs TRBV12-3 or TRBV12-4 and TRBJ1-2, with D maybe TRBD1 (6 bases). Trimming shortened V by 8 bases and J by 1 base, and 14 bases separated the two germline ends. The CDR3 loop spans 14 amino acids. The CDR3 here is CASGGGAYNYGYTF. The CDR3 DNA is TGTGCCAGCGGGGGGGGCGCTTATAACTATGGCTACACCTTC.

Only a few counts were recorded for this clonotype. CDR3 in DNA: TGTGCCAGCAGCTTGGCTCAGGGGTCGTTCGGCACTGAAGCTTTCTTT. Protein product: CASSLAQGSFGTEAFF. The chain employs TRBV5-5 and TRBJ1-1; perhaps TRBD1 as D (6 bases). With 0 bases removed from V and 4 bases from J, the gap between germline ends came to 16 bases. The CDR3 is made up of 16 amino acids. Germline CDR1 is SGHKS and CDR2 is YYEKEE (reference sequence).

This clonotype was seen a few times. The chain combines TRBV4-2 with TRBJ1-1; 11 bases are a match to TRBD1. The length of the CDR3 is 18 residues. Unmatched junction bases numbered 12, after V lost 0 bases and J lost 6 bases. CDR1 and CDR2 (germline): LGHNA, YNFKEQ. The chain's CDR3 is CASSQETIVGTGGAEAFF. The CDR3 nucleotides read TGTGCCAGCAGCCAAGAAACGATTGTTGGGACAGGGGGTGCTGAAGCTTTCTTT.

This clonotype has just a few counts. The chain couples TRBV29-1 to TRBJ2-5; weak D call: TRBD2 (6 bases). The CDR3 totals 14 residues. CDR1 SQVTM and CDR2 ANQGSEA come from the germline V gene. Deletions cut 8 bases from V and 5 bases from J, with 21 bases between. Here the CDR3 reads CSTRGGSLGETQYF. The DNA of the CDR3 is TGCAGCACCCGTGGGGGGTCACTTGGGGAGACCCAGTACTTC.

This clonotype was recorded many times. The chain is built from TRBV7-9 and TRBJ1-1, with D perhaps TRBD1 (6 bases). Trimming cost V 6 bases and J 4 bases, with 15 bases left between them. The CDR3 loop spans 14 amino acids. CDR1 SEHNR and CDR2 FQNEAQ come from the germline V gene (reference sequence). CDR3 loop: CASSLQGRGTEAFF. The CDR3 DNA sequence: TGTGCCAGCAGTTTACAGGGAAGGGGCACTGAAGCTTTCTTT.

This clonotype was seen a handful of times. The chain joins TRBV27 to TRBJ2-7; 8 nucleotides agree with TRBD1. CDR1 MNHEY and CDR2 SMNVEV come from the germline V gene (reference sequence). Trimming cost V 5 bases and J 4 bases; bases outside gene matches: 7. This CDR3 has 14 residues. The CDR3 DNA sequence: TGTGCCAGCAGTATCTCGGACAGGGCTTACGAGCAGTACTTC. Residues: CASSISDRAYEQYF.

This clonotype was picked up a small number of times. The V call is TRBV20-1, the J call TRBJ2-1, with D perhaps TRBD2 (6 bases). The germline V and J ends were trimmed by 0 bases and 5 bases, with 17 bases remaining between them. The germline V gene encodes CDR1 DFQATT and CDR2 SNEGSKA (reference sequence). The CDR3 consists of 16 residues. DNA of the CDR3: TGCAGTGCTAGAGATTGGAGGGGAGAGCCGAACAATGAGCAGTTCTTC. Translated: CSARDWRGEPNNEQFF.

The table lists this clonotype with many counts. The chain combines TRBV12-3 or TRBV12-4 with TRBJ1-5; 7 bases are a match to TRBD1. V dropped 3 bases and J dropped 4; count of bases not matched to a gene: 6. The CDR3 runs 15 residues. Here the CDR3 reads CASSFSGGTNQPQHF. CDR3 in DNA: TGTGCCAGCAGTTTCTCAGGGGGAACGAATCAGCCCCAGCATTTT.

This sequence joins TRBV20-1 and TRBJ2-7; 15 bases line up with TRBD2. The CDR3 length is 18 residues. J was trimmed by 3 bases and V by 0 bases; bases with no gene match: 9. The germline CDR1 and CDR2 sequences are DFQATT and SNEGSKA (reference sequence). The CDR3 loop is CSAREGLAGGSRFYEQYF. The CDR3 DNA reads TGCAGTGCTAGAGAGGGACTAGCGGGAGGAAGCCGGTTCTACGAGCAGTACTTC.

In this sample, this clonotype turned up many times. The CDR3 DNA reads as TGCGCCAGCAGCCAAGAACTAGCGTACAATGAGCAGTTCTTC. It is translated as CASSQELAYNEQFF. V usage is TRBV4-1 and J usage is TRBJ2-1; 7 positions agree with TRBD2. The V segment lost 0 bases and the J segment 4 bases; nucleotides outside the gene matches: 0. Germline V gene lookup returns CDR1 MGHRA and CDR2 YSYEKL. This CDR3 region has 14 residues.

The chain recombines TRBV20-1 with TRBJ2-7; D tentatively fits TRBD1 or TRBD2 (6 bases each). The germline gives CDR1 DFQATT, CDR2 SNEGSKA (reference sequence). This CDR3 has 15 residues. V was shortened by 6 bases and J by 7 bases, with 25 bases between the two germline ends. The CDR3 DNA reads as TGCAGTGCAACTCCGGGCGTGACAGGCGGACTAGAGCAGTACTTC. The encoded protein is CSATPGVTGGLEQYF.

This chain links TRBV13 with TRBJ1-2, with 11 bases identical to TRBD1. This CDR3 contains 14 residues. V trimming: 4 bases; J trimming: 2 bases; junction bases outside the gene matches: 0. Germline V gives CDR1 PRHDT, CDR2 FYEKMQ (reference sequence). The CDR3 nucleotides read TGTGCCAGCAGCTGGGACAGGGGGAACTATGGCTACACCTTC. It encodes CASSWDRGNYGYTF.

The chain combines TRBV7-2 with TRBJ2-5; D not resolved. Trimming took 0 bases from V and 5 from J, leaving 7 bases between them. This CDR3 has 13 residues. CDR1 and CDR2 (germline): SGHTA, FQGNSA. The CDR3 nucleotides are TGTGCCAGCAGCTTAGCCTATGGTGAGACCCAGTACTTC. Translated, it gives CASSLAYGETQYF.

The J gene is TRBJ2-1, the V gene TRBV14; 9 nucleotides agree with TRBD1. The germline CDR1 and CDR2 sequences are SGHDN and FVKESK. V lost 4 bases and J lost 15; bases outside the gene matches: 10. This CDR3 is 13 amino acids long. The CDR3 region has the DNA TGTGCCAGCAGCCCCCGACAGGGGGGTGCTCGGTTCTTC. Translated, it gives CASSPRQGGARFF.

This clonotype appeared many times. The rearrangement links TRBV12-3 or TRBV12-4 to TRBJ2-2; D not resolved. The CDR3 has 14 amino acids. The V gene lost 6 bases and the J gene lost 1 base, with 9 bases spanning the gap. In DNA, the CDR3 is TGTGCCAGCAGACCCGCAGGGAACACCGGGGAGCTGTTTTTT. It encodes CASRPAGNTGELFF.